This T cell receptor beta chain appears in the sequencing data of a study of beta chain features in type 1 diabetes (dated by TCRdb to between 2018 and 2020). Background on the whole study: Mean age, gender distribution, total cell number and subset yield did not differ between patients and healthy donors. A total of about 99,000,000 sorted cells were examined across all samples, and RNA yield correlated strongly with the number of cells per subset. In the study, TCRB repertoires of sorted circulating CD4+ T cell subsets from recently diagnosed type 1 diabetes patients were compared with those of matched healthy donors. Regulatory and stem cell-like memory subsets were obtained from only 8 patients and roughly 8 healthy donors, while naive and central memory subsets were obtained from all 30 or so donors. Overall results and qualifications from the work: HLA sub-analyses involved small numbers of individuals, so any influence of HLA type on TCRB rearrangement remained unresolved. In all four CD4+ subsets, TCRB CDR3 length was moderately but significantly shorter in type 1 diabetes patients. The naive, central memory and regulatory TCRB repertoires appeared to resemble one another more closely among patients than among healthy donors. At VDJ recombination sites, patients with type 1 diabetes made fewer insertions and deleted more nucleotides, a pattern implying thymic rearrangement abnormalities. Shorter templates might be favored by PCR, yet because patient and control samples were amplified and corrected together, any such skew would affect both groups equally. Sequencing cDNA rather than genomic DNA could over-represent highly expressing activated cells, although activation and CD3 levels did not differ between groups.

A single peripheral blood draw of around 0.11 L on average was collected from each donor into heparinised tubes. Using a panel that included CD45RO, CCR7, CD25, CD127, CD95 and CD27, naive, central memory, regulatory and stem cell-like memory CD4+ T cells were sorted on a BD FACSAria II. A purity above 98% was achieved for all sorted populations. PBMCs were isolated right away by Lymphoprep density gradient centrifugation and were stained directly, without culture. To minimize batch effects, samples were stained and sorted in pairs, one healthy donor with one patient per experiment. All of the isolated RNA was reverse transcribed with the High Capacity cDNA Reverse Transcription Kit, so expressed TCRB transcripts were sequenced. Deep immunoSEQ sequencing was applied to naive, central memory and regulatory T cell samples, giving an average of about 3.57 million total reads per sample. After sorted cells were lysed in RLT buffer, RNA was extracted with DNase-treated RNeasy Micro or Mini kits, with the choice depending on cell number. To prevent cross-contamination, every cell subset was processed on its own, while patient and healthy donor samples were processed together. The immunoSEQ multiplex PCR was used to amplify TCRB sequences from cDNA, generating 87-bp fragments that spanned the CDR3 region. The amplicons were sequenced using the Illumina HiSeq platform. The original pipeline was this. Synthetic template baselines were used to correct PCR bias computationally, reads within Hamming distance 2 were collapsed together, and singletons that could not be merged were discarded. Reads were aligned against IMGT to assign V, D and J genes, CDR3 length and insertions or deletions at six rearrangement sites. Clonotype counts were normalized to sorted cell number within each subset before computing true diversity and Gini coefficients with the tcR R package. The overlap coefficient, calculated on TCRB nucleotide sequences, was used to measure repertoire sharing. Entries here come from immuneACCESS through TCRdb and include only in-frame sequences with V and J called. Some clones fail to appear in such tables; in the studies checked, an unresolved V gene covers under half of the shortfall, and the cause of the remainder is unknown. The D gene and trimming were derived from the DNA, and the V and J assignments and clone size from that table. The sample table holds around 320,000 clones, of which 12% to 15% were seen once. More than 6.5% of the sample is in the top ten clones.

V and J lose 5 bases and 3 bases, and a span of 14 bases separates them. The germline V gene specifies SGHTA as CDR1 and FQGNSA as CDR2. Counted from cysteine to phenylalanine, this CDR3 has 15 amino acids. The only DNA kept is the CDR3, 45 bases in frame from the first base. About this clone: Which antigen it targets is not known. Base qualities are not recorded, but no much larger clone differs from it by a single base.

The sequence joins TRBV7-2 to TRBJ1-5; a tentative D match to TRBD1 spans 6 bases. The specimen was central memory CD4+ T cells from blood. This receptor was obtained from a man aged 30 to 45 in good health. The CDR3 region reads CASSRLGGLNQPQHF. The DNA sequence reads TGTGCCAGCAGCCGATTGGGGGGCCTCAATCAGCCCCAGCATTTT.